The rows below give T cell receptor beta chains drawn from one sample of a study of Ad26.COV2.S vaccination and SARS-CoV-2 variants. TCRdb keeps only in-frame clones here, not all; method: immunoSEQ multiplex PCR. The sample lists about 280,000 clones, about 90% occurring once. Material: peripheral blood, obtained in a trial of Ad26.COV2.S vaccine versus placebo. The receptors were sampled from a person between 18 and 65 years old who received the Ad26.COV2.S COVID-19 vaccine or a placebo. Both conserved end residues are part of each CDR3. Each record gives: J gene, D gene, V gene, CDR3 protein, CDR3 DNA. A D gene is named only where the DNA matches it firmly.

TRBJ1-1,.,TRBV9,CASSPRRDKNTEAFF,TGTGCCAGCAGCCCACGCCGGGACAAGAACACTGAAGCTTTCTTT
TRBJ1-1,.,TRBV30,CAWSFGGATEAFF,TGTGCCTGGAGTTTCGGGGGGGCCACTGAAGCTTTCTTT
TRBJ2-1,.,TRBV5-7,CASSSVGHFRYNEQFF,TGTGCCAGCAGCTCGGTGGGACACTTCCGCTACAATGAGCAGTTCTTC
TRBJ1-4,.,TRBV2,CASSAGTTNEKLFF,TGTGCCAGCAGTGCTGGGACAACCAATGAAAAACTGTTTTTT
TRBJ2-7,.,TRBV7-2,CASSPSRAYEQYF,TGTGCCAGCAGTCCTTCCAGGGCCTACGAGCAGTACTTC
TRBJ1-1,.,TRBV14,CASSLSQGLGNTEAFF,TGTGCCAGCAGCCTTAGCCAGGGATTGGGGAACACTGAAGCTTTCTTT
TRBJ2-3,TRBD2,TRBV19,CASSIEGLAGITDTQYF,TGTGCCAGTAGTATCGAAGGTCTAGCGGGAATCACAGATACGCAGTATTTT
TRBJ1-1,.,TRBV6-4,CASSVVQDTEAFF,TGTGCCAGCAGTGTCGTACAGGACACTGAAGCTTTCTTT
TRBJ1-1,.,TRBV15,CATSRDDGGTEAFF,TGTGCCACCAGCAGAGATGACGGGGGCACTGAAGCTTTCTTT
TRBJ1-1,.,TRBV7-9,CASSLVGTFEAFF,TGTGCCAGCAGCTTAGTCGGGACATTTGAAGCTTTCTTT
TRBJ2-1,TRBD2,TRBV11-2,CASRTSAYNEQFF,TGTGCCAGTAGGACTAGCGCATACAATGAGCAGTTCTTC
TRBJ2-1,.,TRBV7-9,CASRASVNNEQFF,TGTGCCAGCAGGGCTAGCGTAAACAATGAGCAGTTCTTC
TRBJ1-5,TRBD1,TRBV11-2,CASSPGTGAVQPQHF,TGTGCCAGCAGCCCCGGGACAGGGGCGGTTCAGCCCCAGCATTTT
TRBJ2-5,TRBD2,TRBV9,CASSAPGLEETQYF,TGTGCCAGCAGCGCACCGGGACTAGAGGAGACCCAGTACTTC
TRBJ2-1,TRBD2,TRBV11-2,CASSAGTSGYNEQFF,TGTGCCAGCAGCGCCGGAACTAGCGGTTACAATGAGCAGTTCTTC
TRBJ2-5,.,TRBV12-1,CASAPNWKGPETQYF,TGTGCCAGCGCCCCGAACTGGAAGGGGCCTGAGACCCAGTACTTC